This entry lists 5 T cell receptor beta chains sequenced from one sample in a study of blood T cells in healthy people across ages. Sample-barcoded 5' priming and a J-beta primer mix drove a second PCR of about 6 to 11 cycles. Using its own MiXCR run on the 5' RACE reads, TCRdb lists one record per CDR3 protein. The data contain 650,000 to 1,000,000 distinct CDR3 sequences, approximately 35% of them seen just once; the ten biggest clones take up around 13%. Sample: blood. Source of these receptors: a man in his late teens or twenties in good health.

This clonotype occurred once. This sequence joins TRBV11-2 and TRBJ2-4; 8 nucleotides line up with TRBD1. The J call may be incorrect, as the DNA end agrees better with TRBJ2-7. The CDR3 has 16 residues. From germline, CDR1 is SGHAT and CDR2 FQNNGV. The CDR3 here is CASSLMFGTGAHEQYF. CDR3 DNA: TGTGCCAGCAGCTTAATGTTCGGGACAGGTGCGCACGAGCAGTACTTC.

The chain couples TRBV20-1 to TRBJ1-4, with 9 bases aligning to TRBD1. Germline V gives CDR1 DFQATT, CDR2 SNEGSKA (reference sequence). The trim removed 3 bases at V and 6 bases at J, leaving 2 bases unmatched. The CDR3 totals 13 residues. CDR3 bases: TGCAGTGCTAGTGGGGACAGGGATGAAAAACTGTTTTTT. Its translation: CSASGDRDEKLFF.

The rearrangement uses TRBV6-2 or TRBV6-3 and TRBJ1-2; D is unresolved. Trimming took off 3 bases at V and 4 bases at J, with 9 bases between the two ends. The CDR3 covers 13 residues. Germline CDR1 is MNHEY and CDR2 is SVGEGT. This chain's CDR3 is CASSYLLAYGYTF. CDR3 sequence (DNA): TGTGCCAGCAGTTATCTTCTCGCCTATGGCTACACCTTC.

The V and J genes are TRBV6-2 or TRBV6-3 and TRBJ2-7; the match to TRBD1 covers 8 bases. This CDR3 is built from 15 residues. V was pared by 5 bases and J by 7 bases, with 13 bases of the junction left unmatched. CDR1 is MNHEY, CDR2 SVGEGT, per germline. CDR3: CASSQDRVVRGEQYF. The CDR3 nucleotides read TGTGCCAGCAGTCAGGACAGGGTGGTTCGAGGAGAGCAGTACTTC.

V gene TRBV6-1 combines with J gene TRBJ2-1; 7 positions agree with TRBD1. Germline trimming cut 7 bases from V and 13 bases from J; bases unmatched to any gene: 16. The CDR3 spans 14 residues. Germline assignment: CDR1 MNHNS and CDR2 SASEGT. The CDR3 loop reads CASNPGQRAETQFF. CDR3 bases: TGTGCCAGCAATCCGGGACAGAGAGCGGAGACCCAGTTCTTC.